The clone carrying this TCR beta chain was counted many times. Its antigen is unidentified. This specimen belongs to a study of naive and memory T cell subsets. Study-wide results and limits: In naive cells, over 90% of TCR sequences were seen only once.

CD4+ T cell IFNgamma after overnight CMV lysate exposure gave donor CMV status. Four subsets defined by CD45RA and CD27 were sorted after CD3, CD4, CD8 and live/dead staining. An equimolar mix of two oligonucleotides served as the beta constant-region primer for TRBC1 and TRBC2. The ligated cDNA underwent four PCR rounds using SP2 and nested alpha and beta constant-region primers. Each CDR3 protein is one row after TCRdb ran MiXCR on the UMI-ligation and nested PCR reads. The sample shows approximately 80,000 distinct CDR3 sequences, about 9.9% of them seen only once. V gave up 5 bases and J gave up 2 bases; unmatched junction bases: 10. The CDR3 sequence is 16 residues long. Germline values: CDR1 SGHTA, CDR2 FQGNSA.

Material: naive CD8+ T cells from blood. The receptor comes from a human donor in good health. The chain uses TRBV7-2 and TRBJ2-7; the match to TRBD1 covers 9 bases. CDR3 amino acids: CASSVNRDRVTYEQYF. The CDR3 DNA follows: TGTGCCAGCAGCGTAAACCGGGACAGGGTTACCTACGAGCAGTACTTC.